The sequence of this T cell receptor (beta chain) was determined in a study of T cell repertoires in cytomegalovirus infection. Study-level background: A matching HLA type, together with CMV infection, was signaled by public TCR beta signatures.

Findings and caveats of the study: The ex vivo response was dominated by HLA-C-restricted CMV-specific TCR beta clonotypes. Using cumulative public TCR beta family frequency, the authors identified those who carried CMV together with the relevant HLA.

TCRdb recomputed calls from the reads with MiXCR, one row per CDR3 protein. The data hold approximately 320,000 distinct CDR3 sequences, with more than 9% observed a single time. This clonotype was seen a few times. The antigen is undetermined. The TCR sequence derives from a human donor in good health (CMV status not recorded). Some clones in this sample may be carry-over from other donors' samples. The sample consisted of PBMCs.

In DNA, the CDR3 is TGCAGTGCTCCCAAGGTAGCAGATACGCAGTATTTT. It codes for CSAPKVADTQYF. This rearrangement joins TRBV20-1 to TRBJ2-3; D uncertain. The V gene lost 5 bases and the J gene lost 4 bases, with 10 bases spanning the gap. The CDR3 is made up of 12 amino acids. Germline V gene sequence: CDR1 DFQATT, CDR2 SNEGSKA (reference sequence).